One sample yielded the 15 T cell receptor beta chains listed below, sequenced in a study of regulatory T cells in long-lasting Graves disease. With iRepertoire HTBI primers and Arm-PCR of CDR3 regions, TCR beta libraries were built. In TCRdb, the multiplex PCR reads were re-called with MiXCR into one record per CDR3 protein. The sample shows about 540,000 distinct CDR3 sequences, roughly 12% of them seen only once. Time point reported: newly diagnosed GD, antithyroid drugs for less than 3 months. Generation of the TCR library employed RNA extracted from PBMCs. The sample also formed part of further work on T cells in Graves' hyperthyroidism and ophthalmopathy.

The sample here was peripheral blood mononuclear cells (PBMCs), taken at new diagnosis, from a patient treated with antithyroid drugs. Receptor source: a man aged 30 to 45 with Graves disease.

This clonotype was detected many times. V is TRBV12-3 or TRBV12-4 and J is TRBJ2-7; D not resolved. CDR3 length: 14 amino acids. V was trimmed by 2 bases and J by 5 bases, leaving 13 bases between them. The CDR3 DNA is TGTGCCAGCAGTTTACGAGGAGCCAAAGACGAGCAGTACTTC. This gives the protein CASSLRGAKDEQYF.

The table lists this clonotype with many counts. The rearrangement joins TRBV10-3 to TRBJ2-3, with 12 bases fitting TRBD2. The CDR3 has 17 amino acids. The V gene's germline CDR1 is ENHRY and CDR2 SYGVKD. Germline trimming cut 2 bases from V and 5 bases from J; bases unmatched to any gene: 8. Here the CDR3 reads CAISETWTSGTIDTQYF. CDR3 bases: TGTGCCATCAGTGAGACTTGGACTAGCGGGACGATAGATACGCAGTATTTT.

This clonotype was observed at least ten times. This chain connects TRBV29-1 to TRBJ2-1; the D gene is possibly TRBD2 (5 bases). This CDR3 is 16 amino acids long. Per the germline V gene, CDR1 is SQVTM and CDR2 is ANQGSEA. V was trimmed by 1 base and J by 3 bases, leaving 16 bases between them. The CDR3 loop reads CSVEVGAPTYYNEQFF. Written as DNA, the CDR3 is TGCAGCGTTGAAGTGGGAGCCCCCACTTACTACAATGAGCAGTTCTTC.

This clonotype has a count of ten or more. The V and J genes are TRBV29-1 and TRBJ2-7, with TRBD1 identical over 7 bases. The CDR3 contains 13 residues. The germline V gene encodes CDR1 SQVTM and CDR2 ANQGSEA. The junction had 10 bases not matched to a gene; V was cut back by 6 bases and J by 5 bases. DNA for the CDR3: TGCAGCGTGATGACAGGGATAATTGACGAGCAGTACTTC. This gives the protein CSVMTGIIDEQYF.

The V gene is TRBV6-2 or TRBV6-3, the J gene TRBJ2-3, with 11 bases that match TRBD2. The germline V gene has CDR1 MNHEY and CDR2 SVGEGT. This CDR3 is 16 amino acids long. Losses at the gene ends were 5 bases for V and 5 bases for J; bases not matched to a gene: 9. The CDR3 DNA reads as TGTGCCAGCAGTGGTCTTAGCGGGAGGGCCGGAGATACGCAGTATTTT. The encoded protein is CASSGLSGRAGDTQYF.

This clonotype has at least ten counts. V gene TRBV24-1 combines with J gene TRBJ2-1, with a possible D match to TRBD2 (5 bases). This CDR3 is built from 14 residues. Trimming took off 4 bases at V and 8 bases at J, with 14 bases between the two ends. The germline V gene has CDR1 KGHDR and CDR2 SFDVKD. The CDR3 DNA reads TGTGCCACCAGTGACCAAGGACTGACGGATGAGCAGTTCTTC. This codes for CATSDQGLTDEQFF.

A remark on this clonotype: A far larger clone is just one base off, so this is likely a read error. This rearrangement joins TRBV28 to TRBJ2-3; 11 positions match TRBD2. The tail of the sequence fits TRBJ2-1 better, so the J call may be wrong. The CDR3 is 14 amino acids. CDR1 and CDR2 (germline): MDHEN, SYDVKM. The CDR3 reads CASRSASGGNEQFF. The CDR3 region has the DNA TGTGCCAGCAGGTCAGCTAGCGGGGGGAATGAGCAGTTCTTC.

This chain connects TRBV19 to TRBJ2-7, with D perhaps matching TRBD1 (5 bases). V lost 3 bases to trimming and J lost 3 bases, with 12 bases between them. Germline loops: CDR1 LNHDA, CDR2 SQIVND (reference sequence). The CDR3 contains 14 residues. The CDR3: CASSIAAGNYEQYF. The DNA for the CDR3 is TGTGCCAGTAGTATTGCCGCAGGGAACTACGAGCAGTACTTC.

This clonotype was observed at least ten times. This chain joins TRBV20-1 and TRBJ2-2; 16 nucleotides match TRBD2. CDR1 is DFQATT and CDR2 is SNEGSKA in the germline V gene (reference sequence). Unmatched junction bases numbered 5, after V lost 5 bases and J lost 5 bases. The CDR3 extends over 16 amino acids. Here the CDR3 DNA reads TGCAGTGCTCCGGGACTAGCGGGAGGGCCGACCGGGGAGCTGTTTTTT. Translated: CSAPGLAGGPTGELFF.

This clonotype was detected only a few times. The chain recombines TRBV18 with TRBJ2-7; D is undetermined. The V end lost 3 bases, the J end lost 1 base, and 13 bases lay between the germline ends. CDR3 size: 15 residues. Germline V gene data show CDR1 as KGHSH and CDR2 as LQKENI. The CDR3 sequence is CASSPPPWDSYEQYF. For the CDR3, the DNA is TGTGCCAGCTCACCCCCACCGTGGGATTCCTACGAGCAGTACTTC.

Ten or more counts support this clonotype. V is TRBV29-1 and J is TRBJ1-2; D ambiguous. Trimming cost V 5 bases and J 4 bases, with 14 bases left between them. This CDR3 region has 13 residues. Germline V lookup: CDR1 SQVTM, CDR2 ANQGSEA. The CDR3 sequence is CSVPGLRGYGYTF. The CDR3 DNA is TGCAGCGTTCCAGGCTTACGGGGCTATGGCTACACCTTC.

The table lists this clonotype with many counts. The chain joins TRBV30 to TRBJ1-2, with 7 bases lining up with TRBD1. The V gene end was trimmed by 2 bases and the J gene end by 6 bases; junction bases not matched to a gene: 6. Germline CDR1 GTSNPN, CDR2 SVGIG (reference sequence). The CDR3 has 13 amino acids. The CDR3 nucleotides are TGTGCCTGGAGTCGCAGACAGGGAGATGGCTACACCTTC. It specifies CAWSRRQGDGYTF.

This clonotype was observed at least ten times. The rearrangement links TRBV20-1 to TRBJ1-2, with D perhaps matching TRBD1 (6 bases). CDR3 size: 12 residues. The germline V and J ends were trimmed by 4 bases and 8 bases, with 14 bases remaining between them. Germline CDR1 DFQATT, CDR2 SNEGSKA (reference sequence). Here the CDR3 reads CSAIGGVGGYTF. The CDR3 DNA reads TGCAGTGCTATAGGGGGGGTAGGAGGCTACACCTTC.

The chain carries TRBV28 and TRBJ1-4; possible D gene TRBD1, 6 bases. This CDR3 has 15 amino acids. Deletions cut 6 bases from V and 7 bases from J, with 18 bases between. Per the germline V gene, CDR1 is MDHEN and CDR2 is SYDVKM. This CDR3 is CASRPRGLVVEKLFF. CDR3 coding DNA: TGTGCCAGCAGGCCCAGGGGCCTAGTGGTTGAAAAACTGTTTTTT.

This clonotype showed up many times. The chain links TRBV12-3 or TRBV12-4 to TRBJ2-3, with a tentative D call TRBD2 (6 bases). CDR3 length: 22 amino acids. V lost 3 bases and J lost 1, with 32 bases in between. The CDR3 spells CASSLGLESRFSGDLGTDTQYF. As DNA, the CDR3 is TGTGCCAGCAGTTTGGGGTTAGAGTCCCGATTTAGTGGGGACTTGGGCACAGATACGCAGTATTTT.